This T cell receptor beta chain was captured by sequencing in a study of blood T cell repertoires in COVID-19. Study overall: Acute and convalescent COVID-19 specimens originated in the United States, Italy and Spain. Sources were T cells, B-cell-depleted T cells, or PBMCs; the material itself was cDNA or gDNA.

The V gene's germline CDR1 is SGHRS and CDR2 YFSETQ. Trimming left V 4 bases short and J 8 bases short, with 16 bases between. This CDR3 contains 14 residues. How the authors handled the data: Reference gene primer amplification gave estimated nucleated cell counts. Profiled with immunoSEQ multiplex PCR; TCRdb holds only in-frame clones, not every one. V and J calls and clone size are copied from that table; D and trimming were computed from the DNA. The table has about 150,000 clones, around four fifths seen once. Sequenced material: peripheral blood. The chain uses TRBV5-1 and TRBJ2-1; possibly TRBD2 for D (6 bases). The source of this sequence is an elderly woman with acute or convalescent COVID-19. CDR3 nucleotides: TGCGCCAGCAGCCACGGGACTCCTGTTGATGAGCAGTTCTTC. This sequence encodes CASSHGTPVDEQFF.